Sequencing of this TCR beta chain was carried out in a study of cytomegalovirus exposure and HLA in healthy donors. Study conclusions and caveats: Reports described diagnosis of cytomegalovirus status by the classifier as highly specific and sensitive.

V gave up 4 bases and J gave up 3 bases; unmatched junction bases: 6. The germline gives CDR1 MDHEN, CDR2 SYDVKM. The CDR3 consists of 15 residues. Donors were drawn from the approximately 120-subject validation cohort, separate from the approximately 700-subject first cohort. Sequencing was performed with immunoSEQ multiplex PCR; in TCRdb, only in-frame clones are kept and a portion is missing. The sample carries fewer than 90,000 clones, about 95% recorded once. Points on this clone: Its target is not known.

This chain links TRBV28 with TRBJ2-3, with TRBD2 identical over 8 bases. The sequencing input was PBMCs. This clonotype was obtained from a man aged 18 to 30 in good health and CMV-seropositive. The CDR3 DNA sequence: TGTGCCAGCAGTTGGGCGGGAGGCCGGACAGATACGCAGTATTTT. It codes for CASSWAGGRTDTQYF.